This T cell receptor (beta chain) was sequenced in a study of CD8+ T cells in alopecia areata. The germline V gene encodes CDR1 SQVTM and CDR2 ANQGSEA. The CDR3 covers 14 residues. Between the trimmed V and J ends, which lost 3 bases and 0 bases, there was a span of 11 bases. Turning to this clone: The antigen is not known.

Broader study findings: Lesional tissue from the scalp (especially in alopecia totalis/universalis) showed higher clonality than normal scalp.

Sequencing relied on a cDNA template that was reverse transcribed from extracted RNA. The method was immunoSEQ multiplex PCR; TCRdb's version includes in-frame clones alone and lacks a portion of them. This sample has around 82,000 clones, with roughly 50% found just once. PBMCs yielded sorted CD4+ and CD8+ T cells. The V gene is TRBV29-1, the J gene TRBJ1-1, with a weak D call TRBD1 (6 bases). The sequencing sample was made of NKG2D-high CD8+ T cells sorted from blood. The source is a human donor with alopecia areata. The CDR3 DNA follows: TGCAGCGTTGACCCCCAGGGGATGAACACTGAAGCTTTCTTT. Protein sequence: CSVDPQGMNTEAFF.